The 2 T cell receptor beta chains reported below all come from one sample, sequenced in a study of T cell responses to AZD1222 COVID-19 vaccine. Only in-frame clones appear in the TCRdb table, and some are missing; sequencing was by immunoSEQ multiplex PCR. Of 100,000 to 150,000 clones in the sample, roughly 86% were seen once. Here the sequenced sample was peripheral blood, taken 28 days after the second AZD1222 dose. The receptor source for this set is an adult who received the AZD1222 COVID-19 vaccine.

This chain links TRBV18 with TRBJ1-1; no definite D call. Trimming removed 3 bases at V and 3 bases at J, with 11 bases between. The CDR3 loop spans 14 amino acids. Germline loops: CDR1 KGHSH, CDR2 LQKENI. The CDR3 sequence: CASSPGHRYTEAFF. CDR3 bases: TGTGCCAGCTCACCTGGTCACCGATACACTGAAGCTTTCTTT.

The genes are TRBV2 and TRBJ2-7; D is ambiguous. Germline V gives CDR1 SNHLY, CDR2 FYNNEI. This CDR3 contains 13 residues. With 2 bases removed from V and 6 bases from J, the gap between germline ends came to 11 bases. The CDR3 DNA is TGTGCCAGCAGTGAACCCCAGGCCCTCGAGCAGTACTTC. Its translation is CASSEPQALEQYF.